This paragraph covers one TCR beta chain sequence. It has no known antigen specificity. Per-nucleotide qualities are absent, and no much larger clonotype sits a single base away. This sample was taken from a study of shared clonotypes between healthy human individuals (dated by TCRdb to the early 2020s). Background on the whole study: The cohort included three men and a couple of women between 18 and 49 years of age. For each donor, three plates each were used for CD4 naive and CD4 memory, two plates were used for CD8 naive, and one plate was used for CD8 memory. Blood TCR repertoires of a handful of healthy adults were deeply sequenced to estimate repertoire size and the extent of clonotype sharing between individuals. To increase sequencing depth and limit assay-specific biases, TCR repertoire library preparation and sequencing were carried out by different laboratories using diverse techniques. Each donor's leukapheresis produced roughly between roughly 0.85 and 10 billion PBMCs. Points the paper makes about the study in general: Based on pairwise subsampling, the degree of clonotype sharing among donors was expected to be affected by sequencing depth. Sharing across several donors was observed for roughly 5% of naive CD4, over 3% of naive CD8, 2.3% of memory CD4, and roughly 0.4% of memory CD8 clonotypes. Estimated clonotype richness was generally larger for naive than for memory subsets. Sampling was restricted to blood, and TCR repertoires in tissues likely differ from the TCR repertoires found in blood. Because the study included a small number of donors, the genetic and exposure-history diversity represented was limited. Clonotypes shared by all four sorted-subset donors showed higher generation probabilities than non-shared clonotypes. Even with the large sequencing depth, rarefaction of the sorted-subset datasets indicated that sequencing was incomplete.

CD8 naive samples were CD45RO-negative cells positively selected for CCR7, giving a CD45RA+CCR7+ population that excluded TemRA cells. Donors were healthy HIV-negative adults with no recently reported acute infections or vaccinations. Every donor was a Caucasian adult living in Nashville, Tennessee, USA. After blood collection by leukapheresis, PBMCs were isolated using Ficoll-Histopaque density gradient centrifugation and then cryopreserved in the vapor phase of liquid nitrogen. Purity and quantity of every magnetically sorted T cell population were checked by analytical flow cytometry. Genomic DNA was isolated from every sorted fraction and measured by UV absorbance on a Nanodrop 2000c. Trimming removed 3 bases from V and 1 base from J, leaving 6 bases between the germline ends. Reading the germline V gene gives CDR1 MDHEN and CDR2 SYDVKM. Reading from cysteine to phenylalanine, the CDR3 counts 13 amino acids. Solely the CDR3 DNA is kept, with 39 bases framed from the first base.

Using the deep immunoSEQ assay, multiplex PCR amplified TCR CDR3 regions from genomic DNA. For each cell subset, the extracted genomic DNA was distributed evenly across all wells of several immunoSEQ 96-well plates, and each plate served as one replicate. For sorted subsets, approximately 210 ng of genomic DNA, equivalent to 25,000 to 35,000 T cell genomes, went into each replicate PCR. Purified libraries were measured with a Qubit 3.0 fluorometer, size-checked on a Bioanalyzer 2100, and measured again with the KAPA Library Quantification kit. Every immunoSEQ 96-well plate was sequenced on a dedicated single-read 150-cycle Illumina NextSeq 550 flow cell. Regarding the original processing steps: The immunoSEQ output contained only junctional sequences without quality scores, so filtering could not match that applied to full-length reads. To assign V/J genes and CDR3, sequences were annotated using PyIR, a Python wrapper for IgBLAST v1.9, with IMGT germline references. Reads were removed for weak V/J assignments (E-value above 1e-6), missing CDR3, stop codons, out-of-frame junctions, or ambiguous translated residues. V3J clonotypes were defined as sequences sharing an identical inferred V gene, J gene, and CDR3 amino acid sequence. The percentage overlap between two repertoires was calculated by dividing the number of shared unique clonotypes by the size of the smaller repertoire. Repertoire richness was assessed with RTK rarefaction, the Chao1 estimator, and Recon v2.1 estimates of unobserved clonotypes. Generation probabilities for all TCRbeta clonotypes obtained by the gDNA method from a handful of donors were computed using OLGA. TCRdb carries this immuneACCESS record with in-frame sequences only. Its versions omit some clonotypes, under half of them owing to an unresolved V gene in the studies checked, with the rest unexplained. D and trimming come from the DNA, and the V and J calls and clone size come from that table. The sample records 1.5 million to 2.5 million clones, about 95% of which are singletons. The ten top clones hold approximately 1.2% of the sample.

The chain joins TRBV28 to TRBJ1-1; no D segment can be confidently identified. This TCR came from a man between 18 and 35 years old in good health. The sample consisted of naive CD8+ T cells sorted from blood. Per the publication, the cell subset or site label means: CD45RA+CCR7+. CDR3 sequence: CASSFTPNTEAFF. The bases read TGTGCCAGCAGTTTTACCCCGAACACTGAAGCTTTCTTT.